Listed below are T cell receptor beta chains from one sample, sequenced in a study of blood T cell repertoires in COVID-19. Some clones are missing from TCRdb's copy, which holds only in-frame ones; the method was immunoSEQ multiplex PCR. The table lists some 290,000 clones, 70% to 90% of them singletons, with roughly 12% in the top ten. The material sequenced was peripheral blood. The receptor source for this set is a woman in her twenties or thirties with COVID-19, enrolled during active disease. Each CDR3 is given with its conserved first and last residue. A D gene is named only where the DNA matches it firmly. Clone size is shown for a subset of rows, as once, few, many or a class of expanded clone.

V gene: TRBV2
clone size: -
D gene: TRBD1
J gene: TRBJ1-5
CDR3 protein: CASDTGTGNQPQHF
CDR3 DNA: TGTGCCAGCGACACCGGGACAGGCAATCAGCCCCAGCATTTT

V gene: TRBV11-2
clone size: many
D gene: TRBD1
J gene: TRBJ1-2
CDR3 protein: CASSSTGYGYTF
CDR3 DNA: TGTGCCAGCAGCTCGACAGGGTATGGCTACACCTTC

V gene: TRBV3-1/TRBV3-2
clone size: -
D gene: -
J gene: TRBJ2-1
CDR3 protein: CASSQVQRNEQFF
CDR3 DNA: TGTGCCAGCAGCCAAGTTCAGAGGAATGAGCAGTTCTTC

V gene: TRBV24-1
clone size: -
D gene: TRBD1
J gene: TRBJ2-7
CDR3 protein: CATSDSGQGNYEQYF
CDR3 DNA: TGTGCCACCAGTGATTCGGGACAGGGGAACTACGAGCAGTACTTC

V gene: TRBV18
clone size: -
D gene: TRBD1
J gene: TRBJ2-1
CDR3 protein: CASSLGTGGLNEQFF
CDR3 DNA: TGTGCCAGCTCACTGGGGACAGGTGGGCTAAATGAGCAGTTCTTC

V gene: TRBV5-1
clone size: -
D gene: -
J gene: TRBJ1-2
CDR3 protein: CASSYDTQAYGYTF
CDR3 DNA: TGCGCCAGCAGCTACGACACACAGGCCTATGGCTACACCTTC

V gene: TRBV11-2
clone size: -
D gene: TRBD1
J gene: TRBJ1-2
CDR3 protein: CASSLDSGTGVYGYTF
CDR3 DNA: TGTGCCAGCAGCTTAGATTCCGGGACAGGGGTCTATGGCTACACCTTC

V gene: TRBV15
clone size: -
D gene: -
J gene: TRBJ2-5
CDR3 protein: CATSQGRSGAAGGQYF
CDR3 DNA: TGTGCCACCAGTCAGGGGAGAAGCGGGGCGGCAGGAGGCCAGTACTTC

V gene: TRBV3-1/TRBV3-2
clone size: -
D gene: TRBD2
J gene: TRBJ2-3
CDR3 protein: CASSQVTSGIRDTQYF
CDR3 DNA: TGTGCCAGCAGCCAAGTGACTAGCGGCATACGGGATACGCAGTATTTT

V gene: TRBV3-1/TRBV3-2
clone size: many
D gene: -
J gene: TRBJ2-5
CDR3 protein: CASSILSPETQYF
CDR3 DNA: TGTGCCAGCAGCATACTGTCCCCGGAGACCCAGTACTTC

V gene: TRBV9
clone size: -
D gene: -
J gene: TRBJ2-7
CDR3 protein: CASSPPGYTHEQYF
CDR3 DNA: TGTGCCAGCAGTCCCCCGGGATACACCCACGAGCAGTACTTC

V gene: TRBV14
clone size: -
D gene: -
J gene: TRBJ1-2
CDR3 protein: CASSAGNYGYTF
CDR3 DNA: TGTGCCAGCAGCGCGGGTAACTATGGCTACACCTTC

V gene: TRBV28
clone size: -
D gene: TRBD1
J gene: TRBJ1-3
CDR3 protein: CASRGQGSGNTIYF
CDR3 DNA: TGTGCCAGCAGGGGACAGGGCTCCGGAAACACCATATATTTT

V gene: TRBV5-1
clone size: -
D gene: -
J gene: TRBJ1-1
CDR3 protein: CASRGRGTEAFF
CDR3 DNA: TGCGCCAGCAGGGGAAGAGGGACTGAAGCTTTCTTT

V gene: TRBV9
clone size: few
D gene: -
J gene: TRBJ1-6
CDR3 protein: CASSVALDSPLHF
CDR3 DNA: TGTGCCAGCAGCGTAGCTCTAGATTCACCCCTCCACTTT

V gene: TRBV7-9
clone size: -
D gene: -
J gene: TRBJ2-5
CDR3 protein: CASSYLGGVGETQYF
CDR3 DNA: TGTGCCAGCAGCTACCTCGGTGGAGTCGGCGAGACCCAGTACTTC

V gene: TRBV4-2
clone size: -
D gene: TRBD1
J gene: TRBJ2-4
CDR3 protein: CASSQVWDRQNIQYF
CDR3 DNA: TGTGCCAGCAGCCAAGTCTGGGACAGGCAGAACATTCAGTACTTC

V gene: TRBV7-2
clone size: -
D gene: TRBD2
J gene: TRBJ2-7
CDR3 protein: CASRMVAGGQYEQYF
CDR3 DNA: TGTGCCAGCAGAATGGTGGCGGGGGGGCAGTACGAGCAGTACTTC

V gene: TRBV6-5
clone size: -
D gene: -
J gene: TRBJ2-1
CDR3 protein: CASSPVGEDEQFF
CDR3 DNA: TGTGCCAGCAGCCCGGTGGGTGAGGATGAGCAGTTCTTC

V gene: TRBV7-8
clone size: -
D gene: -
J gene: TRBJ1-5
CDR3 protein: CASSQRSYSNQPQHF
CDR3 DNA: TGTGCCAGCAGCCAACGGAGTTATAGCAATCAGCCCCAGCATTTT

V gene: TRBV6-2/TRBV6-3
clone size: -
D gene: -
J gene: TRBJ1-4
CDR3 protein: CASSYSFSSTNEKLFF
CDR3 DNA: TGTGCCAGCAGTTACTCGTTCAGTTCAACTAATGAAAAACTGTTTTTT

V gene: TRBV27
clone size: -
D gene: -
J gene: TRBJ1-2
CDR3 protein: CASSLSAGMYYGYTF
CDR3 DNA: TGTGCCAGCAGTTTATCGGCCGGGATGTACTATGGCTACACCTTC

V gene: TRBV9
clone size: many
D gene: -
J gene: TRBJ1-1
CDR3 protein: CASGGSNTEAFF
CDR3 DNA: TGTGCCAGCGGGGGGTCGAACACTGAAGCTTTCTTT

V gene: TRBV15
clone size: once
D gene: -
J gene: TRBJ1-3
CDR3 protein: CATSPRTGVNTIYF
CDR3 DNA: TGTGCCACCAGCCCTCGGACGGGGGTAAACACCATATATTTT

V gene: TRBV14
clone size: -
D gene: -
J gene: TRBJ1-4
CDR3 protein: CASARTDNEKLFF
CDR3 DNA: TGTGCCAGCGCTCGGACAGATAATGAAAAACTGTTTTTT